This T cell receptor beta chain was profiled in a study of cytomegalovirus exposure and HLA in healthy donors. Overall study findings and caveats: Segments of the TCR beta V type were, in most cases, productive about 90% or about 30% of the time in an earlier analysis. One cluster of highly shared sequence variants probably arose as a sequencing artifact. Other equally common chains were less clonally expanded than HLA-associated TCR beta chains, a later analysis showed.

The primer mix had 60 Vbeta and 13 Jbeta primers. TCRdb's table, derived via immunoSEQ multiplex PCR, lists solely in-frame clones and lacks some. The sample has 95,000 or so clones, 65% to 80% seen once. The CDR3 consists of 13 residues. Germline-derived CDR1 and CDR2 are GTSNPN and SVGIG (reference sequence). The V end lost 3 bases, the J end lost 1 base, and 6 bases lay between the germline ends. Details on this clone: Its antigen is not identified.

The chain has TRBV30 and TRBJ2-2; D gene uncertain. The sample consisted of PBMCs. The receptor was isolated from a woman in her forties or fifties in good health and CMV-seropositive. CDR3 DNA sequence: TGTGCCTGGAGGACTCTGAACACCGGGGAGCTGTTTTTT. This gives the protein CAWRTLNTGELFF.